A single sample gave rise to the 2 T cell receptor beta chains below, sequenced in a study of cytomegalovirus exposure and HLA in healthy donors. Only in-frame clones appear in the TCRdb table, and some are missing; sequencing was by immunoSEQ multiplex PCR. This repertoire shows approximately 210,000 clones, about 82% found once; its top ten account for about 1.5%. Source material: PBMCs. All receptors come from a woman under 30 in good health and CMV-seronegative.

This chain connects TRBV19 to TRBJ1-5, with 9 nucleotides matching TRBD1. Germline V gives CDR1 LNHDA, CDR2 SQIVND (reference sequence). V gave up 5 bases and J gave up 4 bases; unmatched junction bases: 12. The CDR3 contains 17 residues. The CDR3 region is CASSVRDRVTRNQPQHF. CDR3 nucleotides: TGTGCCAGTAGTGTCCGGGACAGGGTCACAAGGAATCAGCCCCAGCATTTT.

The CDR3 DNA is TGTGCCAGCGCACCGGGACAGGGTCGCGCAGATACGCAGTATTTT. It yields the protein CASAPGQGRADTQYF. This chain joins TRBV2 and TRBJ2-3; 9 bases are shared with TRBD1. V gave up 8 bases and J gave up 4 bases; unmatched junction bases: 10. This CDR3 comprises 15 residues. CDR1 and CDR2 (germline): SNHLY, FYNNEI.